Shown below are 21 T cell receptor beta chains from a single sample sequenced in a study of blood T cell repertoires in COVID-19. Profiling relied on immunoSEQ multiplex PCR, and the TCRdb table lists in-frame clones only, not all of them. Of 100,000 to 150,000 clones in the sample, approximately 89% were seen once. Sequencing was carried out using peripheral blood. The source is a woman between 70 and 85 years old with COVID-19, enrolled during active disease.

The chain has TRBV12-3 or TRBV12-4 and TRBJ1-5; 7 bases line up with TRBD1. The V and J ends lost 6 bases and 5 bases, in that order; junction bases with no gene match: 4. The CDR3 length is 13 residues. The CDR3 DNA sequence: TGTGCCAGCAGCCTAGACAGGGATCAGCCCCAGCATTTT. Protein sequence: CASSLDRDQPQHF.

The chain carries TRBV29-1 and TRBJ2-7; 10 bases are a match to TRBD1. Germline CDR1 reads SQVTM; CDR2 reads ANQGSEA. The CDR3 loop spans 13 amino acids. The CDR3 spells CSTRRTGGYEQYF. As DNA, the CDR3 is TGCAGTACCCGTCGGACAGGGGGCTACGAGCAGTACTTC.

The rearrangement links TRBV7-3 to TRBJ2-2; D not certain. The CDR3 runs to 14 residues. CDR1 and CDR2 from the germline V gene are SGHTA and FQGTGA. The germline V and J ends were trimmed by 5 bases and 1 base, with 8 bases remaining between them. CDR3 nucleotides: TGTGCCAGCAGCCAGCGAGGGAACACCGGGGAGCTGTTTTTT. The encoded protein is CASSQRGNTGELFF.

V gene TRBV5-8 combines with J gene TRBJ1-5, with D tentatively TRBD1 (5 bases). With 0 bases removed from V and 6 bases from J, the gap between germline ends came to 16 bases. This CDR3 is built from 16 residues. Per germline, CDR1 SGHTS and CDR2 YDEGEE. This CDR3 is CASSLGLSGGSQPQHF. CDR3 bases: TGTGCCAGCAGCTTGGGACTCTCGGGGGGTAGTCAGCCCCAGCATTTT.

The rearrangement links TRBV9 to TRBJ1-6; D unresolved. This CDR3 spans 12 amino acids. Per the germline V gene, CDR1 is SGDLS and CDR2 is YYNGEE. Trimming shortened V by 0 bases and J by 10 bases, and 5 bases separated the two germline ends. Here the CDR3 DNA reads TGTGCCAGCAGCGTAGCGGGATCACCCCTCCACTTT. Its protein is CASSVAGSPLHF. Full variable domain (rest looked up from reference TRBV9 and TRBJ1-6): DSGVTQTPKHLITATGQRVTLRCSPRSGDLSVYWYQQSLDQGLQFLIQYYNGEERAKGNILERFSAQQFPDLHSELNLSSLELGDSALYFCASSVAGSPLHFGNGTRLTVT.

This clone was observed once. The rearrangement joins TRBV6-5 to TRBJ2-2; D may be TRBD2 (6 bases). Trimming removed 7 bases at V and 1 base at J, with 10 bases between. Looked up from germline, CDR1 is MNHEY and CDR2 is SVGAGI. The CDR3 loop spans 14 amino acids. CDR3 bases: TGTGCCAGCACTCGGGGGATGAACACCGGGGAGCTGTTTTTT. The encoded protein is CASTRGMNTGELFF.

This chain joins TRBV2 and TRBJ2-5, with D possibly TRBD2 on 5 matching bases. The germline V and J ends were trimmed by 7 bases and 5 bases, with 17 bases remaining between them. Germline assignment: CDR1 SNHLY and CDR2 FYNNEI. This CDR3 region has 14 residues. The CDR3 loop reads CASTTARGLETQYF. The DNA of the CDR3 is TGTGCCAGCACCACGGCGCGCGGGCTGGAGACCCAGTACTTC.

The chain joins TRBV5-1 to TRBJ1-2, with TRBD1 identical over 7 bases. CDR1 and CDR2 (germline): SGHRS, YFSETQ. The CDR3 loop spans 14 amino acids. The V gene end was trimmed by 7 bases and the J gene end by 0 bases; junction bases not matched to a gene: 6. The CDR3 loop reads CASGGGTANYGYTF. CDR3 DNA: TGCGCCAGCGGGGGCGGGACAGCTAACTATGGCTACACCTTC.

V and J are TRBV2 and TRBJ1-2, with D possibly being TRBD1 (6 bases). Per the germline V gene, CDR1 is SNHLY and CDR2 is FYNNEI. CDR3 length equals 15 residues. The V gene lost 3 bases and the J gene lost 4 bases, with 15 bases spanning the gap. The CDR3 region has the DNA TGTGCCAGCAGTGAGGACAGCTCCCACCCCTATGGCTACACCTTC. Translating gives CASSEDSSHPYGYTF. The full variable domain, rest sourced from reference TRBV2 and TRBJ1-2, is EPEVTQTPSHQVTQMGQEVILRCVPISNHLYFYWYRQILGQKVEFLVSFYNNEISEKSEIFDDQFSVERPDGSNFTLKIRSTKLEDSAMYFCASSEDSSHPYGYTFGSGTRLTVV.

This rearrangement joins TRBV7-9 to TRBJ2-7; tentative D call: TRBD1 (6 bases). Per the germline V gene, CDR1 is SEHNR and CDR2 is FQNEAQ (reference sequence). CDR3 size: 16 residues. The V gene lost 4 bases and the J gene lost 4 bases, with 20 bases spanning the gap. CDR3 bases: TGTGCCAGCAGCTCCCCCAGACCGGGACAACCATACGAGCAGTACTTC. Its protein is CASSSPRPGQPYEQYF.

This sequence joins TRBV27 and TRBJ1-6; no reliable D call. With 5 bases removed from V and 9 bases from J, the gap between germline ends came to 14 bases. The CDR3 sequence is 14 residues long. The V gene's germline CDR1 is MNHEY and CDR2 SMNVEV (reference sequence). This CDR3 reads CASSSLGVGSPLHF. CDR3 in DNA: TGTGCCAGCAGTAGCCTCGGGGTTGGTTCACCCCTCCACTTT.

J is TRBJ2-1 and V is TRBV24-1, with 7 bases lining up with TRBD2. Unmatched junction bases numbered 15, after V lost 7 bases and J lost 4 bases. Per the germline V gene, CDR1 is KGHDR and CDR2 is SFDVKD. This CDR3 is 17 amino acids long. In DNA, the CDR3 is TGTGCCACCAGCTTTATGGATTACGGGACTACGTACAATGAGCAGTTCTTC. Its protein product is CATSFMDYGTTYNEQFF.

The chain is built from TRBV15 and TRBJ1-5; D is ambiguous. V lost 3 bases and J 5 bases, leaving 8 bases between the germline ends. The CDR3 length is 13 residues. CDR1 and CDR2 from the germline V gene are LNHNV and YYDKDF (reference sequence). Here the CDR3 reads CATSRTWDQPQHF. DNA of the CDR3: TGTGCCACCAGCAGGACATGGGATCAGCCCCAGCATTTT.

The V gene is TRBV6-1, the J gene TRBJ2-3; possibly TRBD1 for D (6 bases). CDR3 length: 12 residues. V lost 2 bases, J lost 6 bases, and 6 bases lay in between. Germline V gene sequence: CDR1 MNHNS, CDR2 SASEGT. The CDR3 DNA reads TGTGCCAGCAGTGAACAGGGGGATACGCAGTATTTT. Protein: CASSEQGDTQYF.

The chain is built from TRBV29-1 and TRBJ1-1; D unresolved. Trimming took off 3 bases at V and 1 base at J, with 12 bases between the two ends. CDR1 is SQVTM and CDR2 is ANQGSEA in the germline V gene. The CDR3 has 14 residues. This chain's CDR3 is CSVEGTRWNTEAFF. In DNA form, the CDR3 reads TGCAGCGTTGAGGGTACCAGGTGGAACACTGAAGCTTTCTTT. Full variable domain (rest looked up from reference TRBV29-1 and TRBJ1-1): SAVISQKPSRDICQRGTSLTIQCQVDSQVTMMFWYRQQPGQSLTLIATANQGSEATYESGFVIDKFPISRPNLTFSTLTVSNMSPEDSSIYLCSVEGTRWNTEAFFGQGTRLTVV.

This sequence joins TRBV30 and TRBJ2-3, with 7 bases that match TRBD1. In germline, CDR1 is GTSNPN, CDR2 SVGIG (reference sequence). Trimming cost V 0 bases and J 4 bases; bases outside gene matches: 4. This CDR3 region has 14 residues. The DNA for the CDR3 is TGTGCCTGGAGTGTGAGACAGGGCCCAGATACGCAGTATTTT. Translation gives CAWSVRQGPDTQYF.

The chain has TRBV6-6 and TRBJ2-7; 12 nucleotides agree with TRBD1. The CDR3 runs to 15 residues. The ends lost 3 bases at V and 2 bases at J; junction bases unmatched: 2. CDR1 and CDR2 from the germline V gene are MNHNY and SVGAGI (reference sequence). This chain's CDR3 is CASSYGTGGPYEQYF. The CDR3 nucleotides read TGTGCCAGCAGTTATGGGACAGGGGGCCCCTACGAGCAGTACTTC.

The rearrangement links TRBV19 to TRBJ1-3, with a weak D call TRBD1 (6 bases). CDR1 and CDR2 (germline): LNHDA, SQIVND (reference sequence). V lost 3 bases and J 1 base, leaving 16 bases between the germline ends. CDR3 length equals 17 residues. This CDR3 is CASSISRTVTSGNTIYF. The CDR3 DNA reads TGTGCCAGTAGTATTTCGAGGACAGTCACTTCTGGAAACACCATATATTTT.

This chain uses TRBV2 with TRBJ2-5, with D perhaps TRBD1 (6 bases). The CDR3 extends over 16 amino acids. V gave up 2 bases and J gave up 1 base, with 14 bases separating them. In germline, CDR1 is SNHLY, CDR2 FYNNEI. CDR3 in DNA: TGTGCCAGCAGTGAAAGTATGGGGGCGGGCCAAGAGACCCAGTACTTC. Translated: CASSESMGAGQETQYF.

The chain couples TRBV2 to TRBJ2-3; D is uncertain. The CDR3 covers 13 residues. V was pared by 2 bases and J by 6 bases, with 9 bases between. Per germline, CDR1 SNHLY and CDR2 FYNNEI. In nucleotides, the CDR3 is TGTGCCAGCAGTGAATGGGCCCGTGATACGCAGTATTTT. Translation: CASSEWARDTQYF.

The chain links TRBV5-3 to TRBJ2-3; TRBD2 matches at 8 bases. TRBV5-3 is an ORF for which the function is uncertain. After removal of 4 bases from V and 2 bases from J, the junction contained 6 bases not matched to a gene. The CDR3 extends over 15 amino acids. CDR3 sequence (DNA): TGTGCCAGAAGCCAGCGGGGGCCACACACAGATACGCAGTATTTT. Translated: CARSQRGPHTDTQYF.